This T cell receptor beta chain was obtained from a study of radiation and T cells in renal cell carcinoma. Generated by immunoSEQ multiplex PCR, the TCRdb table keeps only in-frame clones and is missing some. The sample contains roughly 45,000 clones, around four fifths of which appear only once. This clone was recorded only once. The time point was: blood 4 weeks post-SBRT, at nephrectomy. Documented treatment: 15 Gy SBRT to primary tumor, nephrectomy 4 weeks later. Blood was sampled at baseline, 2 weeks and 4 weeks after SBRT. Trimming cost V 4 bases and J 0 bases; bases outside gene matches: 8. The CDR3 is 16 residues long. Germline CDR1 LGHNA, CDR2 YNFKEQ.

This clonotype was obtained from a woman in her 70s with renal cell carcinoma. The rearrangement uses TRBV4-2 and TRBJ2-7; 8 nucleotides match TRBD2. This specimen was blood, taken from a patient whose treatment included radiotherapy and nephrectomy. CDR3 coding DNA: TGTGCCAGCAGCCGGGATAGCGGGGTACCCTCCTACGAGCAGTACTTC. Translation: CASSRDSGVPSYEQYF.